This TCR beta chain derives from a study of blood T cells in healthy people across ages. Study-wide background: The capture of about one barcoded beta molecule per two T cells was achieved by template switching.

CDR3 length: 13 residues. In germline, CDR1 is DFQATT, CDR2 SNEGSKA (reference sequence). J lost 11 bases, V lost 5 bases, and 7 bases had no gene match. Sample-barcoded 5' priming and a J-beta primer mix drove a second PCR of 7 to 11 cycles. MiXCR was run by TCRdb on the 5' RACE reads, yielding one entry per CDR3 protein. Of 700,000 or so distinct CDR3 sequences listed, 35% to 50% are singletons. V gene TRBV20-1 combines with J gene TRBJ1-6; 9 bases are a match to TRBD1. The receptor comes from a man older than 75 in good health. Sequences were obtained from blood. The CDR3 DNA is TGCAGTGCTCCGGGACAGGGAAATGCACCCCTCCACTTT. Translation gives CSAPGQGNAPLHF.